This passage covers 27 T cell receptor beta chains from one sample sequenced in a study of T cells in Graves' hyperthyroidism and ophthalmopathy. TCR beta CDR3 regions were amplified from RNA transcripts. Primed by the HTBI set, a first-round RT-PCR was run on the TCR CDR3. TCRdb fed the multiplex PCR reads into MiXCR, producing one record per CDR3 protein. The sample gives 92,000 or so distinct CDR3 sequences, 51% of which show up once; 27% is in the top ten. Sequenced material: blood. These TCRs come from a woman aged 40 to 49 with Graves' hyperthyroidism.

This clonotype was recorded at least ten times. The chain joins TRBV7-9 to TRBJ2-7; TRBD1 matches 7 bases. The length of the CDR3 is 13 residues. J gave up 6 bases and V 1 base, and 3 bases lay outside the gene matches. The V gene's germline CDR1 is SEHNR and CDR2 FQNEAQ (reference sequence). CDR3 sequence (DNA): TGTGCCAGCAGCTTAGACAGGGGCGGCGAGCAGTACTTC. This gives the protein CASSLDRGGEQYF.

In its sample, this clonotype is large. The CDR3 DNA is TGCGCCAGCAGCGGGACAGGGCCATCGACCTACGAGCAGTACTTC. Protein product: CASSGTGPSTYEQYF. This chain joins TRBV5-1 and TRBJ2-7; 9 bases align to TRBD1. This CDR3 is 15 amino acids long. Germline assignment: CDR1 SGHRS and CDR2 YFSETQ. Germline trimming cut 4 bases from V and 2 bases from J; bases unmatched to any gene: 7.

The rearrangement uses TRBV7-2 and TRBJ2-5; 9 nucleotides agree with TRBD2. V dropped 5 bases and J dropped 5; count of bases not matched to a gene: 9. Per the germline V gene, CDR1 is SGHTA and CDR2 is FQGNSA. This CDR3 contains 15 residues. This CDR3 reads CASSPNSGSWETQYF. The CDR3 region has the DNA TGTGCCAGCAGCCCGAATAGCGGGAGTTGGGAGACCCAGTACTTC.

The CDR3 DNA reads TGTGCCACCAGTGAATCCGGGACAGGGGAGACCCAGCATTTT. Translation gives CATSESGTGETQHF. The chain recombines TRBV24-1 with TRBJ1-5; the match to TRBD1 covers 10 bases. The CDR3 runs 14 residues. The germline V gene has CDR1 KGHDR and CDR2 SFDVKD. V lost 4 bases to trimming and J lost 11 bases; unmatched junction nucleotides: 7.

At least ten counts were recorded for this clonotype. This chain connects TRBV20-1 to TRBJ2-7; TRBD2 aligns across 7 bases. The CDR3 spans 14 residues. The germline CDR1 and CDR2 sequences are DFQATT and SNEGSKA (reference sequence). CDR3 region: CSPIVASGAYEQYF. CDR3 DNA sequence: TGCTCTCCTATTGTTGCTAGCGGAGCCTACGAGCAGTACTTC.

The chain employs TRBV10-3 and TRBJ1-2; 9 nucleotides align to TRBD1. The CDR3 has 13 amino acids. The germline V gene encodes CDR1 ENHRY and CDR2 SYGVKD. The ends lost 9 bases at V and 7 bases at J; junction bases unmatched: 9. The CDR3 protein is CAIQTGGAGGYTF. CDR3 sequence (DNA): TGTGCCATTCAAACAGGGGGCGCGGGTGGCTACACCTTC.

Notes on this clonotype: This sequence may be a read error, since a much larger clone differs from it by one base. In this CDR3 the conserved last residue, phenylalanine or tryptophan, is missing, so a read error is likely. The chain couples TRBV12-3 or TRBV12-4 to TRBJ2-7; TRBD2 is a possible D gene (5 bases). This CDR3 comprises 13 residues. V was clipped by 7 bases and J by 1 base, with 11 bases between them. The CDR3 loop is CASKSAASYEQYL. CDR3 sequence (DNA): TGTGCCAGCAAGTCAGCGGCTTCCTACGAGCAGTACCTC.

The chain recombines TRBV20-1 with TRBJ1-2, with 10 bases identical to TRBD1. The CDR3 runs 15 residues. Losses at the gene ends were 0 bases for V and 6 bases for J; bases not matched to a gene: 7. CDR1 and CDR2 (germline): DFQATT, SNEGSKA (reference sequence). The DNA for the CDR3 is TGCAGTGCTAGAGATCCGAGACAGGGGGCCCATGGCTACACCTTC. Translating gives CSARDPRQGAHGYTF.

This clonotype was picked up many times. This chain uses TRBV7-9 with TRBJ2-5, with TRBD2 matching over 9 bases. J gave up 5 bases and V 6 bases, and 1 base lay outside the gene matches. This CDR3 has 12 residues. The germline CDR1 and CDR2 sequences are SEHNR and FQNEAQ (reference sequence). CDR3 sequence: CASSSGSETQYF. Here the CDR3 DNA reads TGTGCCAGCAGTAGCGGGAGTGAGACCCAGTACTTC.

This clonotype turned up a few times. The chain joins TRBV9 to TRBJ2-1; the match to TRBD2 covers 11 bases. V dropped 3 bases and J dropped 8; count of bases not matched to a gene: 13. CDR3 length equals 17 residues. The germline CDR1 and CDR2 sequences are SGDLS and YYNGEE. The CDR3 nucleotides are TGTGCCAGCAGCGGTACCATAGCGGGAGGGTATCTCGATGAGCAGTTCTTC. Its protein is CASSGTIAGGYLDEQFF.

The chain carries TRBV2 and TRBJ2-5, with D possibly TRBD2 on 5 matching bases. In germline, CDR1 is SNHLY, CDR2 FYNNEI. The CDR3 totals 15 residues. The V gene lost 5 bases and the J gene lost 5 bases, with 18 bases spanning the gap. CDR3: CASSSGSAGIETQYF. The CDR3, as DNA: TGTGCCAGCAGTTCAGGTTCGGCGGGTATCGAGACCCAGTACTTC.

This clonotype was observed many times. V and J are TRBV7-9 and TRBJ1-2, with 7 bases lining up with TRBD1. This CDR3 spans 14 amino acids. J gave up 6 bases and V 3 bases, and 7 bases lay outside the gene matches. The germline V gene encodes CDR1 SEHNR and CDR2 FQNEAQ (reference sequence). CDR3 DNA: TGTGCCAGCAGCTTTAGTGGGACAGCCCATGGCTACACCTTC. This encodes CASSFSGTAHGYTF.

CDR3 protein: CASSWEGGSVGEQYF. The CDR3 region has the DNA TGTGCCAGCAGCTGGGAAGGGGGCAGTGTAGGCGAGCAGTACTTC. V is TRBV7-9 and J is TRBJ2-7; 7 bases agree with TRBD1. Per germline, CDR1 SEHNR and CDR2 FQNEAQ (reference sequence). After removal of 4 bases from V and 6 bases from J, the junction contained 12 bases not matched to a gene. The CDR3 loop spans 15 amino acids.

Turning to this clonotype: Possible read error: a much larger clone is one base away. The chain joins TRBV29-1 to TRBJ2-5; D ambiguous. Germline V lookup: CDR1 SQVTM, CDR2 ANQGSEA. The CDR3 has 12 residues. The CDR3 DNA is TGCAGCATTGACTTCATCCAAGGGACCCAGTACTTC. This codes for CSIDFIQGTQYF.

This clonotype was seen many times. The chain joins TRBV13 to TRBJ2-7; D may match TRBD1 or TRBD2 (5 bases each). The V end lost 4 bases, the J end lost 7 bases, and 23 bases lay between the germline ends. CDR1 is PRHDT, CDR2 FYEKMQ, per germline (reference sequence). The CDR3 sequence is 16 residues long. The CDR3 region has the DNA TGTGCCAGCAGCTCCCCGGGACGCCCTAGGGGAGAGGAGCAGTACTTC. It encodes CASSSPGRPRGEEQYF.

This clonotype was found many times. The V and J genes are TRBV5-1 and TRBJ2-7; unclear D gene. The V end was cut by 4 bases, the J end by 2 bases, with 10 bases between. Germline lookup yields CDR1 SGHRS and CDR2 YFSETQ. The CDR3 loop spans 13 amino acids. The CDR3, as DNA: TGCGCCAGCAGCCAAGGTGTGGCCTACGAGCAGTACTTC. Translated: CASSQGVAYEQYF.

The genes are TRBV29-1 and TRBJ1-2; 7 bases match TRBD1. The trim removed 7 bases at V and 10 bases at J, leaving 9 bases unmatched. CDR1 is SQVTM and CDR2 is ANQGSEA in the germline V gene. The CDR3 runs 11 residues. The CDR3, as DNA: TGCAGCGGGAGACAGGGCTTCGACTACACCTTC. Residues: CSGRQGFDYTF.

This chain joins TRBV25-1 and TRBJ1-2; D is perhaps TRBD1 (6 bases). Germline values: CDR1 MGHDK, CDR2 SYGVNS. The CDR3 contains 12 residues. The CDR3 region has the DNA TGTGCTAGCTCTACAGGGTCTCTTGGCTACACCTTC. Translation: CASSTGSLGYTF.

The chain has TRBV5-1 and TRBJ1-5; unclear D gene. This CDR3 spans 17 amino acids. Looked up from germline, CDR1 is SGHRS and CDR2 is YFSETQ. V shed 0 bases and J shed 11 bases, with 24 bases lying between them. CDR3 DNA: TGCGCCAGCAGCTTGGGATCCTATAGCGGGAGACGGGAGACCCAGCATTTT. This gives the protein CASSLGSYSGRRETQHF. Full variable domain (missing parts from reference TRBV5-1 and TRBJ1-5): KAGVTQTPRYLIKTRGQQVTLSCSPISGHRSVSWYQQTPGQGLQFLFEYFSETQRNKGNFPGRFSGRQFSNSRSEMNVSTLELGDSALYLCASSLGSYSGRRETQHFGDGTRLSIL.

This clonotype was seen just once. The CDR3 end shows no conserved phenylalanine or tryptophan, and so a read error is likely. The limits of the CDR3 on the DNA are not certain, so only TCRdb's listed CDR3 is given. CDR3 sequence: CASSIQGQTNYGYTA. The chain uses TRBV2 and TRBJ1-2; the tabulated D call, TRBD1, remains unverified against the DNA. Germline V lookup: CDR1 SNHLY, CDR2 FYNNEI. The length of the CDR3 is 15 amino acids, counting both ends.

This clonotype came up many times. V usage is TRBV7-7 and J usage is TRBJ2-2; 8 positions match TRBD1. V dropped 5 bases and J dropped 7; count of bases not matched to a gene: 6. Per the germline V gene, CDR1 is SSHAT and CDR2 is FNYEAQ (reference sequence). This CDR3 is built from 14 residues. In nucleotides, the CDR3 is TGTGCCAGCAGCCCGGACAGGGTCGGCGGGGAGCTGTTTTTT. Its translation is CASSPDRVGGELFF.

The chain uses TRBV15 and TRBJ1-4, with D tentatively TRBD1 (5 bases). V gave up 1 base and J gave up 8 bases, with 14 bases separating them. The germline gives CDR1 LNHNV, CDR2 YYDKDF (reference sequence). The CDR3 contains 15 residues. CDR3 amino acids: CATSRGSAGQEKLFF. As DNA, the CDR3 is TGTGCCACCAGCAGAGGGTCCGCGGGGCAGGAAAAACTGTTTTTT.

The V and J genes are TRBV9 and TRBJ2-3, with D perhaps assigned TRBD1 or TRBD2 (5 bases each). The CDR3 covers 15 residues. The V end lost 3 bases, the J end lost 0 bases, and 11 bases lay between the germline ends. Germline V gene sequence: CDR1 SGDLS, CDR2 YYNGEE. The CDR3 DNA follows: TGTGCCAGCAGCGCCCGGGGCGGGAGCACAGATACGCAGTATTTT. Encoded protein: CASSARGGSTDTQYF. Combining the CDR3 with reference TRBV9 and TRBJ2-3 gives the whole variable domain DSGVTQTPKHLITATGQRVTLRCSPRSGDLSVYWYQQSLDQGLQFLIQYYNGEERAKGNILERFSAQQFPDLHSELNLSSLELGDSALYFCASSARGGSTDTQYFGPGTRLTVL.

This clonotype has a handful of counts. The chain has TRBV7-9 and TRBJ2-5; 9 positions agree with TRBD1. The germline V gene encodes CDR1 SEHNR and CDR2 FQNEAQ (reference sequence). J was trimmed by 2 bases and V by 6 bases; bases with no gene match: 4. The CDR3 has 14 residues. CDR3 loop: CASRAGTGQETQYF. CDR3 in DNA: TGTGCCAGCAGGGCCGGGACAGGGCAAGAGACCCAGTACTTC.

In regard to this clonotype: At one boundary the junction diverges from the germline segment, which might be a read error. The CDR3 loop reads CASSQVFETGLTGQLFF. The CDR3 DNA is TGCGCCAGCAGCCAAGTGTTCGAGACAGGGCTTACCGGGCAGCTGTTTTTT. The rearrangement uses TRBV4-1 and TRBJ2-2; 7 bases match TRBD1. The CDR3 extends over 17 amino acids. From germline, CDR1 is MGHRA and CDR2 YSYEKL.

Sample share makes this clonotype medium-sized. The chain uses TRBV5-1 and TRBJ2-7; D is ambiguous. The germline V gene has CDR1 SGHRS and CDR2 YFSETQ. This CDR3 is built from 14 residues. The ends were cut back, 0 bases at V and 1 base at J, with 8 bases in the middle. CDR3 sequence reads: CASSLDGPSYEQYF. For the CDR3, the DNA is TGCGCCAGCAGCTTGGATGGCCCATCCTACGAGCAGTACTTC.

This clonotype was detected many times. CDR3 protein: CSSGPQETQYF. The CDR3 DNA sequence: TGCAGTTCGGGACCTCAAGAGACCCAGTACTTC. The rearrangement uses TRBV20-1 and TRBJ2-5; perhaps D is TRBD1 or TRBD2 (5 bases each). This CDR3 has 11 residues. V was pared by 8 bases and J by 2 bases, with 9 bases between. CDR1 and CDR2 (germline): DFQATT, SNEGSKA (reference sequence).